The 9 T cell receptor beta chains reported below all come from one sample, sequenced in a study of blood T cell repertoires in COVID-19. Clones were read by immunoSEQ multiplex PCR, and TCRdb kept only the in-frame ones, dropping some. The table has 100,000 to 150,000 clones, about 81% seen once. The sequencing sample was made of peripheral blood. Receptors were obtained from a man aged 25-45 years with COVID-19, enrolled during active disease.

This chain connects TRBV18 to TRBJ2-7; D is possibly TRBD2 (7 bases). Trimming took off 2 bases at V and 3 bases at J, with 11 bases between the two ends. The CDR3 extends over 14 amino acids. Germline V gives CDR1 KGHSH, CDR2 LQKENI. CDR3 DNA: TGTGCCAGCTCACCAGCGGGGGCCGGCTACGAGCAGTACTTC. It is translated as CASSPAGAGYEQYF.

The chain is built from TRBV5-1 and TRBJ2-1, with 8 nucleotides matching TRBD1. Looked up from germline, CDR1 is SGHRS and CDR2 is YFSETQ. Trimming took 1 base from V and 4 from J; bases not matched to a gene: 1. The CDR3 is 14 amino acids. CDR3 coding DNA: TGCGCCAGCAGCTTGAGACAGGGGTACAATGAGCAGTTCTTC. This codes for CASSLRQGYNEQFF.

This clone was detected only a few times. The gene calls are TRBV9 and TRBJ1-1, with 9 bases that match TRBD1. There are 13 residues in the CDR3. The germline CDR1 and CDR2 sequences are SGDLS and YYNGEE. The J segment lost 11 bases and the V segment lost 0 bases, leaving 5 bases of the junction unmatched. CDR3: CASSVGDRERAFF. CDR3 bases: TGTGCCAGCAGCGTAGGGGACAGGGAACGCGCTTTCTTT.

The rearrangement joins TRBV7-9 to TRBJ2-7; 9 bases line up with TRBD2. V gave up 0 bases and J gave up 2 bases; unmatched junction bases: 2. The CDR3 runs to 15 residues. Per germline, CDR1 SEHNR and CDR2 FQNEAQ (reference sequence). CDR3 sequence reads: CASSLALAGAYEQYF. The CDR3 nucleotides read TGTGCCAGCAGCTTAGCGTTAGCGGGGGCCTACGAGCAGTACTTC.

The chain uses TRBV7-9 and TRBJ2-1, with a weak D call TRBD2 (6 bases). Germline V gene data show CDR1 as SEHNR and CDR2 as FQNEAQ (reference sequence). V lost 5 bases and J 1 base, leaving 18 bases between the germline ends. CDR3 length: 17 amino acids. The CDR3 reads CASSTDGLRLSYNEQFF. CDR3 bases: TGTGCCAGCAGCACAGACGGACTACGGCTTTCCTACAATGAGCAGTTCTTC.

CDR3 in DNA: TGTGCCACCAGCAGAGAGAGACAGGGTCAAGAGACCCAGTACTTC. It encodes CATSRERQGQETQYF. The chain couples TRBV15 to TRBJ2-5, with 7 bases that match TRBD1. CDR3 length equals 15 residues. Germline V gene data show CDR1 as LNHNV and CDR2 as YYDKDF (reference sequence). V lost 0 bases, J lost 2 bases, and 3 bases stayed unmatched.

The chain has TRBV15 and TRBJ2-3; D ambiguous. The CDR3 runs 13 residues. Germline V gives CDR1 LNHNV, CDR2 YYDKDF (reference sequence). Trimming stripped 0 bases from V and 3 bases from J, with 4 bases between. CDR3 in DNA: TGTGCCACCAGCAGAGATCAAACAGATACGCAGTATTTT. As protein: CATSRDQTDTQYF.

The gene calls are TRBV19 and TRBJ2-1, with 10 bases matching TRBD2. The germline gives CDR1 LNHDA, CDR2 SQIVND (reference sequence). This CDR3 is built from 14 residues. Germline trimming cut 1 base from V and 8 bases from J; bases unmatched to any gene: 2. The chain's CDR3 is CASSIGAGGDEQFF. In DNA, the CDR3 is TGTGCCAGTAGTATAGGAGCGGGAGGGGATGAGCAGTTCTTC.

The chain links TRBV7-9 to TRBJ1-3, with 7 nucleotides matching TRBD1. The CDR3 totals 15 residues. With V trimmed by 4 bases and J by 4 bases, 7 bases remained unmatched. Per germline, CDR1 SEHNR and CDR2 FQNEAQ (reference sequence). CDR3 protein: CASSWTGKGGNTIYF. CDR3 sequence (DNA): TGTGCCAGCAGCTGGACAGGTAAAGGAGGAAACACCATATATTTT.